This entry describes one TCR beta chain. Its recognized antigen is unknown. No qualities accompany the bases; no much larger clone lies one base away. Additional DNA sequences in this sample encode the identical CDR3. The sample belongs to a study of shared clonotypes between healthy human individuals (dated by TCRdb to about 2020). Study-wide context: The cohort comprised two women and three men aged 18 to 49 years. Per donor, three plates each were used for CD4 naive and CD4 memory, two for CD8 naive, and one for CD8 memory. Blood TCR repertoires of about five healthy adults were deeply sequenced to estimate repertoire size and the extent of clonotype sharing between individuals. To increase sequencing depth and limit assay-specific biases, TCR repertoire library preparation and sequencing were carried out by different laboratories using diverse techniques. Between about 0.85 and 8.9 billion PBMCs per donor were obtained by leukapheresis.

The donors were healthy, HIV-negative adults who had no recently reported acute infections or vaccinations. Every donor was a Caucasian adult living in Nashville, Tennessee, USA. CD4+ T cells were enriched by magnetic negative selection, after which naive cells were positively selected on CD45RA and the negative fraction was taken as the memory subset. Blood was obtained by leukapheresis, after which PBMCs were separated by Ficoll-Histopaque density gradient centrifugation and cryopreserved in liquid nitrogen vapor phase. Analytical flow cytometry was used to check the purity and quantity of each magnetically sorted T cell population. Each sorted fraction had its genomic DNA isolated and then quantified by UV absorbance on a Nanodrop 2000c. Findings and caveats that apply to the study as a whole: About 5% of naive CD4, more than 3% of naive CD8, about 2.5% of memory CD4, and more than 0.35% of memory CD8 clonotypes were shared across several donors. Compared with non-shared clonotypes, clonotypes shared by all four sorted-subset donors had higher generation probabilities. Only blood was sampled, and tissue TCR repertoires likely differ from those in blood. Naive subsets generally had larger estimated clonotype richness than memory subsets. Rarefaction of sorted-subset datasets indicated incomplete sequencing despite the large sequencing depth. Pairwise subsampling led to the expectation that sequencing depth would affect the degree of clonotype sharing among donors. The small number of donors limited the genetic and exposure-history diversity represented.

V is pruned by 4 bases and J by 4 bases, leaving 2 bases of the junction without a gene match. The germline V gene encodes CDR1 MDHEN and CDR2 SYDVKM. The CDR3 holds 14 amino acids from the cysteine to the phenylalanine. Of all the DNA, just the CDR3 is kept, 42 bases in frame from base 1. TCR CDR3 regions were amplified from genomic DNA by multiplex PCR using the deep immunoSEQ assay. Extracted genomic DNA from each cell subset was spread evenly across all wells of several immunoSEQ 96-well plates, with each plate serving as a replicate. Each replicate PCR for sorted subsets received around 210 ng genomic DNA, equal to 30,000 or so T cell genomes. Purified libraries were quantified with a Qubit 3.0 fluorometer, sized on a Bioanalyzer 2100, and re-quantified with the KAPA Library Quantification kit. Each immunoSEQ 96-well plate was sequenced on its own single-read 150-cycle Illumina NextSeq 550 flow cell. Per the authors' processing: Because the immunoSEQ output included only junctional sequences and no quality scores, the filtering could not be the same as the filtering used for full-length reads. To assign V/J genes and CDR3, sequences were annotated against IMGT germline references using PyIR, a Python wrapper for IgBLAST v1.9. Any read was removed if the V/J assignment was weak (E-value above 1e-6), the CDR3 was missing, or the read contained stop codons, out-of-frame junctions, or ambiguous translated residues. V3J clonotypes were defined by identical inferred V gene, J gene, and CDR3 amino acid sequence. Percentage overlap between repertoires was computed as shared unique clonotypes divided by the size of the smaller repertoire. Three approaches were used to assess repertoire richness: RTK rarefaction, the Chao1 estimator, and Recon v2.1 estimates of unobserved clonotypes. Generation probabilities were computed with OLGA for all TCRbeta clonotypes obtained by the gDNA method from several donors. TCRdb re-hosts the immuneACCESS table, in-frame sequences only. Its copies lack some clones; in the studies checked, an unresolved V gene accounts for under half of them, and the cause for the rest is not known. That table is the source of V, J and clone size, and D and trimming were worked out from the DNA. For this sample there are around 700,000 clones; around four fifths appear just once. The ten most abundant clones make up 1.5% to 2% of the sample.

The chain joins TRBV28 to TRBJ1-2; 11 junctional bases match TRBD1. The receptor was isolated from a woman between 25 and 40 years old in good health. Sequenced input: memory CD4+ T cells sorted from blood. The meaning of the sample's cell subset or site label: CD45RA-negative fraction. The bases are TGTGCCAGCAGTTCCGGACAGGGGGCCTATGGCTACACCTTC. This encodes CASSSGQGAYGYTF.